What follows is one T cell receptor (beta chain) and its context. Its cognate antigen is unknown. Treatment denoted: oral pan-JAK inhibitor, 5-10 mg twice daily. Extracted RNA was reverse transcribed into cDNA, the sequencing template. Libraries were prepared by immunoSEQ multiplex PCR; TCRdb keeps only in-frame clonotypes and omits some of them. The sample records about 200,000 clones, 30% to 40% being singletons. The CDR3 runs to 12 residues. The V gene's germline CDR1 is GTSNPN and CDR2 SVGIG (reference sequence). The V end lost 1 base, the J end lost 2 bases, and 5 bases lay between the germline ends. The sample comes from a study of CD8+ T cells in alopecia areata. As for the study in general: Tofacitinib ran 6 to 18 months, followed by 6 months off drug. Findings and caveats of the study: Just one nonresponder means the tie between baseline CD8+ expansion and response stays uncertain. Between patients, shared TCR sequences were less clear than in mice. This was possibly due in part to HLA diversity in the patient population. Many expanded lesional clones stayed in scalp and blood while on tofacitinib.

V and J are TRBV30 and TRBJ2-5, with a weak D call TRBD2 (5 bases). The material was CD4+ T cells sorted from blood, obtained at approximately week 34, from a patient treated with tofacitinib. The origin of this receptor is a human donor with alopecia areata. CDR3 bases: TGTGCCTGGAGTGGACTACAAGAGACCCAGTACTTC. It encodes CAWSGLQETQYF.